Below are 10 T cell receptor beta chains sequenced from a single sample in a study of cytomegalovirus exposure and HLA in healthy donors. PCR primers comprised 60 Vbeta and 13 Jbeta primers. Libraries were prepared by immunoSEQ multiplex PCR; TCRdb keeps only in-frame clonotypes and omits some of them. This sample has about 240,000 clones, with 70% to 90% found just once. Sequences were obtained from PBMCs. These receptors originate from a girl aged 2-10 years in good health and CMV-seronegative.

The rearrangement links TRBV7-9 to TRBJ2-4; a possible D gene is TRBD1 (6 bases). The CDR3 totals 16 residues. V lost 3 bases and J 2 bases, leaving 14 bases between the germline ends. Germline CDR1 is SEHNR and CDR2 is FQNEAQ (reference sequence). This CDR3 reads CASSLGLGATKNIQYF. The CDR3 DNA reads TGTGCCAGCAGCTTGGGTCTGGGGGCAACCAAAAACATTCAGTACTTC.

The chain is built from TRBV6-1 and TRBJ1-2; TRBD1 might be the D (5 bases). V lost 2 bases and J 8 bases, leaving 9 bases between the germline ends. The V gene's germline CDR1 is MNHNS and CDR2 SASEGT. This CDR3 contains 12 residues. The CDR3 sequence is CASSETQGGYTF. CDR3 nucleotides: TGTGCCAGCAGTGAAACCCAGGGCGGCTACACCTTC.

The chain is built from TRBV28 and TRBJ1-1, with a tentative D call TRBD1 (5 bases). Per germline, CDR1 MDHEN and CDR2 SYDVKM. V was clipped by 3 bases and J by 7 bases, with 15 bases between them. CDR3 size: 14 residues. The CDR3 region has the DNA TGTGCCAGCAGTTTGGGAGGGGTTTTGGGTGAAGCTTTCTTT. Amino acid sequence: CASSLGGVLGEAFF.

A single count supports this clone. V is TRBV6-4 and J is TRBJ1-1; 8 positions agree with TRBD1. The ends lost 6 bases at V and 3 bases at J; junction bases unmatched: 6. This CDR3 is 14 amino acids long. Germline values: CDR1 MRHNA, CDR2 SNTAGT. This CDR3 is CASRNTGGDTEAFF. The CDR3 coding sequence is TGTGCCAGCAGAAATACAGGGGGGGACACTGAAGCTTTCTTT.

The chain employs TRBV10-3 and TRBJ2-5; TRBD2 agrees at 12 bases. The trim removed 6 bases at V and 2 bases at J, leaving 7 bases unmatched. This CDR3 region has 16 residues. Looked up from germline, CDR1 is ENHRY and CDR2 is SYGVKD. The chain's CDR3 is CAISLTSGRGQETQYF. DNA of the CDR3: TGTGCCATCAGCCTGACTAGCGGGAGAGGGCAAGAGACCCAGTACTTC.

J is TRBJ2-1 and V is TRBV29-1; 11 nucleotides match TRBD2. This CDR3 region has 14 residues. Germline lookup yields CDR1 SQVTM and CDR2 ANQGSEA. The trim removed 6 bases at V and 9 bases at J, leaving 10 bases unmatched. The CDR3 region is CSVAPLAGVGEQFF. The CDR3 DNA sequence: TGCAGCGTCGCACCACTAGCGGGAGTCGGTGAGCAGTTCTTC.

This chain connects TRBV29-1 to TRBJ2-3; D not certain. Germline CDR1 reads SQVTM; CDR2 reads ANQGSEA. The V gene lost 4 bases and the J gene lost 0 bases, with 8 bases spanning the gap. The CDR3 has 13 amino acids. For the CDR3, the DNA is TGCAGCGTTGGGCACAGTAGCACAGATACGCAGTATTTT. It yields the protein CSVGHSSTDTQYF.

The chain carries TRBV19 and TRBJ1-2, with TRBD1 identical over 7 bases. The CDR3 sequence is 14 residues long. CDR1 and CDR2 (germline): LNHDA, SQIVND (reference sequence). V was pared by 5 bases and J by 4 bases, with 7 bases of the junction left unmatched. CDR3 nucleotides: TGTGCCAGTAGTCTTACCGGGACAGTCTATGGCTACACCTTC. This translates into CASSLTGTVYGYTF.

As for this clone: The identical CDR3 is also encoded by other nucleotide sequences in the sample. The chain links TRBV5-6 to TRBJ1-2, with D possibly being TRBD1 (5 bases). CDR1 and CDR2 from the germline V gene are SGHDT and YYEEEE. The CDR3 has 13 residues. With 3 bases removed from V and 1 base from J, the gap between germline ends came to 7 bases. The CDR3 reads CASSSTVNYGYTF. The CDR3 bases are TGTGCCAGCAGCTCGACAGTTAACTATGGCTACACCTTC.

The rearrangement links TRBV29-1 to TRBJ1-1, with no clear D. V was clipped by 0 bases and J by 1 base, with 18 bases between them. This CDR3 has 17 amino acids. Germline CDR1 and CDR2: SQVTM and ANQGSEA. The DNA of the CDR3 is TGCAGCGTTGAAGAAAGGTTTGGAGGACGGTCGAACACTGAAGCTTTCTTT. This translates into CSVEERFGGRSNTEAFF. Full variable domain (missing parts from reference TRBV29-1 and TRBJ1-1): SAVISQKPSRDICQRGTSLTIQCQVDSQVTMMFWYRQQPGQSLTLIATANQGSEATYESGFVIDKFPISRPNLTFSTLTVSNMSPEDSSIYLCSVEERFGGRSNTEAFFGQGTRLTVV.